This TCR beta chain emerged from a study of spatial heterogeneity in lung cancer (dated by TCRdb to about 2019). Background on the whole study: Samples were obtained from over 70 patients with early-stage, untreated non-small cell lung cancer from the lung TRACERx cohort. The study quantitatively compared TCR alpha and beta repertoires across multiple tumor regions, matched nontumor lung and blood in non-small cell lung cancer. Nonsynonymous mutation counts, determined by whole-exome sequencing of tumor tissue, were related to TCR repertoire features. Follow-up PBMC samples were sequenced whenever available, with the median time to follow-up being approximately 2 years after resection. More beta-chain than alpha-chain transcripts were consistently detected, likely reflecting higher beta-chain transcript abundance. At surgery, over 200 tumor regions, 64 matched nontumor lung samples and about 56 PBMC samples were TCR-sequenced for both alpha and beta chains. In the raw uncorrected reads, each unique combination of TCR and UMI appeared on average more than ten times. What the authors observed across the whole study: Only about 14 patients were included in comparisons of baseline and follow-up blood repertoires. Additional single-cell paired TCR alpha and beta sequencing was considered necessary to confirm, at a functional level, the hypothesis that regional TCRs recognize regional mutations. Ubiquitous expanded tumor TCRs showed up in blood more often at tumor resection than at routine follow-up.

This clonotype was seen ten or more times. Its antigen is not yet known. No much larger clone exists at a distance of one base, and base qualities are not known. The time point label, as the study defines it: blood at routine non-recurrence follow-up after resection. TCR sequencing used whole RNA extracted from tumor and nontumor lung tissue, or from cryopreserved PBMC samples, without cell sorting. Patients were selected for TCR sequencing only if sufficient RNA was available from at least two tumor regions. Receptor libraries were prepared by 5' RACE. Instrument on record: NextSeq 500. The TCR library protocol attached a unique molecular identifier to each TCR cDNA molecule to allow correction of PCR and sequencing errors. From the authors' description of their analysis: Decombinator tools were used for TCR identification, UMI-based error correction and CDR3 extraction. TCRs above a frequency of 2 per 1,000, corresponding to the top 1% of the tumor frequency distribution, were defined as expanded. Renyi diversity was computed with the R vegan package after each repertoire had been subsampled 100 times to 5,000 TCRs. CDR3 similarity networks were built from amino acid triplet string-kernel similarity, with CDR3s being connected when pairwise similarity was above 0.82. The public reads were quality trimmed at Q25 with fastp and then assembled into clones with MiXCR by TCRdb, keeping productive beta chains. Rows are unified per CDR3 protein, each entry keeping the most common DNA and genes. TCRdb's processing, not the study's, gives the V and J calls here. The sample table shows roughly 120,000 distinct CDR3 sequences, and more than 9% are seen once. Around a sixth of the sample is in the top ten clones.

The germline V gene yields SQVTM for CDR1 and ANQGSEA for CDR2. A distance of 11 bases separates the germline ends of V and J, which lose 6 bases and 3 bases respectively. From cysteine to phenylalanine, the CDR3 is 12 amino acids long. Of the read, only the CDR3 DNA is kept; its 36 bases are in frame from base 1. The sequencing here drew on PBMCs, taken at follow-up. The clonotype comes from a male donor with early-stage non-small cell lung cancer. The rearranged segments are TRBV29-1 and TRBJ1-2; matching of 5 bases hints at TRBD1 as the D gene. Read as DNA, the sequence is TGCAGCGTCGTCACAGGAGACTATGGCTACACCTTC. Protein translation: CSVVTGDYGYTF.